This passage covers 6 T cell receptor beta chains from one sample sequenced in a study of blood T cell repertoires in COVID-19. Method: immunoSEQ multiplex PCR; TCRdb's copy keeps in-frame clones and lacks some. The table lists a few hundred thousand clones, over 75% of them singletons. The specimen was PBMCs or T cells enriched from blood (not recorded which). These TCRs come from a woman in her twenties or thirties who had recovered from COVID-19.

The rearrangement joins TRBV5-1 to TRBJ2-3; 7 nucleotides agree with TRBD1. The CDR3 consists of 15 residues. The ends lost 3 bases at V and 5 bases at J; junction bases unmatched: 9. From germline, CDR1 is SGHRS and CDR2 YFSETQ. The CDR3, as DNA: TGCGCCAGCAGCTACCAGGGGGTAGGTGGAGATACGCAGTATTTT. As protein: CASSYQGVGGDTQYF.

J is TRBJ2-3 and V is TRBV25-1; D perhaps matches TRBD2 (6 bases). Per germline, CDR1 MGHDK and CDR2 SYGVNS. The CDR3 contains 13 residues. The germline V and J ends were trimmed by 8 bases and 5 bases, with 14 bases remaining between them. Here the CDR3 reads CASRERNVDTQYF. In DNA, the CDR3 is TGTGCCAGCCGGGAGAGGAACGTAGATACGCAGTATTTT.

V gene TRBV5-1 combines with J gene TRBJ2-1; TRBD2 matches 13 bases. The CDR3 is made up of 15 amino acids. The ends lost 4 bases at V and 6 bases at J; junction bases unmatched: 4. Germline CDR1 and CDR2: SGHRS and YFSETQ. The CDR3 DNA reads TGCGCCAGCAGCCAGGGACTAGCGGGGCTCAATGAGCAGTTCTTC. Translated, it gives CASSQGLAGLNEQFF.

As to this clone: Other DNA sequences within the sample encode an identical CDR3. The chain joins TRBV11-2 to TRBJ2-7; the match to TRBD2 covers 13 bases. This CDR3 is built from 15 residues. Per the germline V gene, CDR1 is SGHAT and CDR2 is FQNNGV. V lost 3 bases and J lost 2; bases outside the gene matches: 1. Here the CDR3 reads CASSLGLAGTYEQYF. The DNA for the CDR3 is TGTGCCAGCAGCTTGGGACTAGCGGGGACCTACGAGCAGTACTTC.

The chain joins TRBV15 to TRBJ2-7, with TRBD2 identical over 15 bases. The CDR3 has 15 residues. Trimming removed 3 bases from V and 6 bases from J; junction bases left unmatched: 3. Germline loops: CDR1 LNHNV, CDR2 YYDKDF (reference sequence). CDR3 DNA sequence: TGTGCCACCAGCAGCCCGGGACTAGCGGGAGGCGAGCAGTACTTC. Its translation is CATSSPGLAGGEQYF.

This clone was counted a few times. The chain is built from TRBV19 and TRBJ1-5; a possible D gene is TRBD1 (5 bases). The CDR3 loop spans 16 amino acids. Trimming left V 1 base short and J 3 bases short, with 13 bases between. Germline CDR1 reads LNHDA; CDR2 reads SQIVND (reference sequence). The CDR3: CASSIGAGKDNQPQHF. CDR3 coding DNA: TGTGCCAGTAGTATAGGGGCAGGGAAGGACAATCAGCCCCAGCATTTT.